The rows below give T cell receptor beta chains drawn from one sample of a study of technical replicates of blood from a few donors. Clones were sequenced by immunoSEQ multiplex PCR, and TCRdb holds only the in-frame ones, with some missing. The repertoire holds roughly 80,000 clones, 90% to 95% seen once, with under 0.3% in the top ten. The sample comprised T cells isolated from PBMCs. These receptors came from a human donor in good health. Each CDR3 is given with its conserved first and last residue.

>TRBJ2-5|TRBV27
CASRPRTSGNGETQYF
>TRBJ1-6|TRBV7-2
CASSWTGGNGSPLHF
>TRBJ1-5|TRBV28
CASSPVQGISGNQPQHF
>TRBJ2-7|TRBV19
CASQVGGPDSYEQYF
>TRBJ2-7|TRBV21-1
CASSRSRQGPPNVYEQYF
>TRBJ2-2|TRBV7-9
CASSHGKQASKRAGELFF
>TRBJ1-3|TRBV7-6
CASSLGPGQGINTIYF
>TRBJ2-1|TRBV21-1
CASSSKYNSPTYNEQFF
>TRBJ2-7|TRBV28
CASSNRNAYEQYF
>TRBJ1-2|TRBV28
CASSLMSGGGLGYTF
>TRBJ2-1|TRBV7-9
CASSLEAGGEQFF
>TRBJ2-7|TRBV5-5
CASSLFTLAGGKYEQYF
>TRBJ2-7|TRBV6-5
CASSYDRDYEQYF
>TRBJ1-2|TRBV10-2
CASSEGQGFSYGYTF
>TRBJ2-3|TRBV5-4
CASSLGDGGPGDTQYF
>TRBJ2-3|TRBV4-1
CASSHWQRRNRTDTQYF
>TRBJ2-5|TRBV14
CASSPGMRETQYF
>TRBJ1-5|TRBV2
CASSVVGRGDSNQPQHF
>TRBJ1-1|TRBV19
CASDQGGLEAFF
>TRBJ2-1|TRBV11-2
CASSLEPSGRTRYNEQFF
>TRBJ2-2|TRBV6-5
CASSYGLLDTGELFF
>TRBJ2-1|TRBV14
CASSQDANWAGGPFEEQFF
>TRBJ2-7|TRBV19
CASSIVWLAGTYEQYF
>TRBJ2-7|TRBV5-4
CASSLGLAGTYEQYF
>TRBJ2-7|TRBV11-2
CASSLGGAEAYEQYF
>TRBJ1-1|TRBV7-9
CASSLARLKNTEAFF
>TRBJ1-2|TRBV7-9
CASSFGGGANYGYTF
>TRBJ2-7|TRBV5-6
CASSLNSGGPVGEQYF
>TRBJ1-1|TRBV5-1
CASSWEHGNTEAFF
>TRBJ1-5|TRBV7-2
CASSFGGNSNQPQHF
>TRBJ2-1|TRBV15
CATSRAGVEQFF
>TRBJ2-7|TRBV6-1
CASSEGQNYEQYF
>TRBJ2-7|TRBV29-1
CSVENREGSYEQYF
>TRBJ2-7|TRBV6-5
CASSYSNRGATYEQYF
>TRBJ1-6|TRBV7-3
CASSQIRNRANNSPLHF
>TRBJ1-1|TRBV9
CASSSGQGTEAFF
>TRBJ1-2|TRBV2
CASSPGQGDGYTF
>TRBJ1-2|TRBV28
CASRIDSTGGYTF
>TRBJ2-2|TRBV11-3
CASSSPTSGIDTGELFF
>TRBJ2-6|TRBV18
CASSPKEGRQGALGANVLTF
>TRBJ2-3|TRBV27
CASSLSLITITDTQYF
>TRBJ1-5|TRBV28
CASSWGGQPQHF
>TRBJ2-7|TRBV29-1
CSVEERGTTYEQYF
>TRBJ2-1|TRBV28
CASSLTGGPRNEQFF
>TRBJ2-7|TRBV5-1
CASGQTGSSYEQYF
>TRBJ1-2|TRBV7-9
CASSLTRDYGYTF
>TRBJ2-7|TRBV7-2
CASSLWGTGLSHEQYF